The rows below give T cell receptor beta chains drawn from one sample of a study of T cell responses to AZD1222 COVID-19 vaccine. The assay was immunoSEQ multiplex PCR, and TCRdb's table has in-frame clones only and misses some. The sample yields more than 80,000 clones, 70% to 90% seen once. Sequences were derived from peripheral blood, sampled 28 days after the second AZD1222 dose. These receptors all come from an adult who received the AZD1222 COVID-19 vaccine. The CDR3 runs from the conserved cysteine through the conserved F or W. The D gene is left open where the match is weak. Size is omitted from some rows. Given values are once, few, many or a class for expanded clones.

clone size,V gene,D gene,J gene,CDR3 protein,CDR3 DNA
NA,TRBV27,TRBD1,TRBJ2-1,CASSSRDRGNNEQFF,TGTGCCAGCAGTTCCCGGGACAGGGGAAACAATGAGCAGTTCTTC
NA,TRBV28,TRBD2,TRBJ2-1,CASSLWYSGGGDFNDEQFF,TGTGCCAGCAGTTTATGGTATAGCGGGGGAGGGGACTTCAATGATGAGCAGTTCTTC
NA,TRBV19,NA,TRBJ2-2,CASSMARSLNTGELFF,TGTGCCAGTAGTATGGCCAGGTCATTGAACACCGGGGAGCTGTTTTTT
NA,TRBV3-1/TRBV3-2,TRBD2,TRBJ2-7,CASSQDKGIAGGAYEQYF,TGTGCCAGCAGCCAAGATAAGGGTATAGCGGGAGGAGCCTACGAGCAGTACTTC
few,TRBV6-2/TRBV6-3,TRBD1,TRBJ1-5,CASSPGQGPANQPQHF,TGTGCCAGCAGCCCAGGACAGGGACCTGCTAATCAGCCCCAGCATTTT
NA,TRBV9,NA,TRBJ1-4,CASGDPALGEKLFF,TGTGCCAGCGGAGACCCAGCGTTGGGTGAAAAACTGTTTTTT
NA,TRBV9,NA,TRBJ1-3,CASSVLTSTRLYF,TGTGCCAGCAGCGTTCTAACCTCGACACGGCTATATTTT
NA,TRBV16,NA,TRBJ1-1,CASSLPDRNTEAFF,TGTGCCAGCAGCCTCCCGGACAGGAACACTGAAGCTTTCTTT
NA,TRBV20-1,NA,TRBJ1-3,CSASFGSGNTIYF,TGCAGTGCTAGTTTCGGGTCTGGAAACACCATATATTTT
NA,TRBV19,NA,TRBJ1-6,CASTPRGRSGSPLHF,TGTGCCAGTACCCCTCGGGGGCGGAGTGGTTCACCCCTCCACTTT
NA,TRBV5-1,TRBD1,TRBJ1-2,CASSSRQGTLANYGYTF,TGCGCCAGCAGCTCCCGACAGGGAACCTTAGCTAACTATGGCTACACCTTC
NA,TRBV28,TRBD1,TRBJ2-7,CASSNSRDRGLSYEQYF,TGTGCCAGCAGCAATAGCCGGGACAGGGGCCTCTCCTACGAGCAGTACTTC
NA,TRBV28,NA,TRBJ1-2,CASSLLAGNTYGYTF,TGTGCCAGCAGTTTATTGGCAGGGAATACCTATGGCTACACCTTC
NA,TRBV6-5,NA,TRBJ1-6,CASSYGPYNSPLHF,TGTGCCAGCAGTTACGGACCTTATAATTCACCCCTCCACTTT
medium-sized,TRBV18,NA,TRBJ1-1,CASSPGPTGGTEAFF,TGTGCCAGCTCACCAGGGCCGACAGGAGGCACTGAAGCTTTCTTT
NA,TRBV15,NA,TRBJ2-3,CATSINVGGTDTQYF,TGTGCCACCAGCATTAACGTAGGGGGCACAGATACGCAGTATTTT
NA,TRBV2,TRBD1,TRBJ2-1,CASTRDRSGNEQFF,TGTGCCAGCACTCGGGACAGGTCAGGCAATGAGCAGTTCTTC
few,TRBV29-1,NA,TRBJ1-1,CSVSIGTPGTEAFF,TGCAGCGTTAGTATAGGGACCCCGGGCACTGAAGCTTTCTTT
NA,TRBV29-1,NA,TRBJ2-7,CSAADSTQFEQYF,TGCAGCGCGGCTGATTCAACCCAATTCGAGCAGTACTTC
NA,TRBV9,TRBD2,TRBJ2-3,CASSVAPSGTSGRPDTQYF,TGTGCCAGCAGCGTAGCCCCCTCCGGGACTAGCGGGAGGCCTGATACGCAGTATTTT
NA,TRBV15,NA,TRBJ1-6,CATSRGWTASNSPLHF,TGTGCCACCAGCAGAGGGTGGACAGCATCAAATTCACCCCTCCACTTT
NA,TRBV11-2,NA,TRBJ2-2,CASSRMGENTGELFF,TGTGCCAGCAGCCGAATGGGAGAGAACACCGGGGAGCTGTTTTTT
once,TRBV28,TRBD1,TRBJ1-2,CASSSTGGNYGYTF,TGTGCCAGCAGTTCGACAGGGGGAAACTATGGCTACACCTTC
NA,TRBV30,NA,TRBJ2-7,CAWKDVSSYEQYF,TGTGCCTGGAAAGACGTCAGCTCCTACGAGCAGTACTTC
NA,TRBV2,NA,TRBJ2-1,CASSTGIYNEQFF,TGTGCCAGCAGCACAGGGATCTACAATGAGCAGTTCTTC
once,TRBV3-1/TRBV3-2,TRBD1,TRBJ1-1,CASSQTGTGNAGTEAFF,TGTGCCAGCAGCCAAACCGGGACAGGGAACGCTGGCACTGAAGCTTTCTTT
NA,TRBV11-2,TRBD2,TRBJ2-2,CASSSGTSINTGELFF,TGTGCCAGCAGCTCCGGGACTAGCATAAACACCGGGGAGCTGTTTTTT
NA,TRBV6-2/TRBV6-3,NA,TRBJ1-2,CASSTSYGYTF,TGTGCCAGCAGTACTAGCTATGGCTACACCTTC
few,TRBV4-3,NA,TRBJ1-2,CASSPGFPYGYTF,TGCGCCAGCAGTCCAGGGTTCCCCTATGGCTACACCTTC
once,TRBV6-5,TRBD1,TRBJ1-2,CASRINRGGHYGYTF,TGTGCCAGCAGAATAAACAGGGGCGGCCACTATGGCTACACCTTC
once,TRBV6-5,NA,TRBJ2-1,CASSSRGGRSYNEQFF,TGTGCCAGCAGTTCGAGGGGCGGACGCTCCTACAATGAGCAGTTCTTC
NA,TRBV9,NA,TRBJ1-6,CASTPRDNSPLHF,TGTGCCAGCACCCCTCGGGATAATTCACCCCTCCACTTT
NA,TRBV18,TRBD1,TRBJ2-7,CASSPPGTGTYEQYF,TGTGCCAGCTCACCCCCCGGGACAGGGACCTACGAGCAGTACTTC
NA,TRBV29-1,NA,TRBJ1-1,CSVHWTAALGTNTEAFF,TGCAGCGTGCACTGGACAGCAGCGTTAGGGACGAACACTGAAGCTTTCTTT
NA,TRBV4-2,NA,TRBJ2-1,CASSQRGWNEQFF,TGTGCCAGCAGCCAACGGGGCTGGAATGAGCAGTTCTTC
NA,TRBV19,TRBD1,TRBJ1-6,CASHRGETGTSPLHF,TGTGCCAGCCACCGAGGGGAGACAGGGACTTCACCCCTCCACTTT
NA,TRBV9,NA,TRBJ2-2,CASSVDLSLSTGELFF,TGTGCCAGCAGCGTAGATCTTAGCTTAAGCACCGGGGAGCTGTTTTTT
NA,TRBV10-3,NA,TRBJ1-5,CAISEGGNQPQHF,TGTGCCATCAGCGAAGGAGGCAATCAGCCCCAGCATTTT
NA,TRBV5-1,TRBD1,TRBJ1-2,CASSLAGQGQGYTF,TGCGCCAGCAGCTTGGCCGGACAGGGTCAGGGCTACACCTTC
NA,TRBV30,NA,TRBJ1-6,CAWSVLGSLVSPLHF,TGTGCCTGGAGTGTACTAGGAAGCCTTGTGTCACCCCTCCACTTT
NA,TRBV5-1,NA,TRBJ1-2,CASSLVQDGGYTF,TGCGCCAGCAGCTTGGTGCAGGACGGTGGCTACACCTTC
NA,TRBV11-2,TRBD2,TRBJ2-7,CASSFGGRAYEQYF,TGTGCCAGCAGCTTCGGCGGGAGGGCCTACGAGCAGTACTTC
NA,TRBV10-1,NA,TRBJ1-2,CASPESPDGQGFCGYTF,TGCGCCAGCCCCGAGTCCCCGGACGGGCAGGGATTCTGTGGCTACACCTTC
NA,TRBV29-1,NA,TRBJ1-1,CSVGQYTEAFF,TGCAGCGTCGGACAGTACACTGAAGCTTTCTTT
NA,TRBV7-9,NA,TRBJ2-1,CASSNVEVRAYNEQFF,TGTGCCAGCAGCAACGTAGAGGTCAGGGCCTACAATGAGCAGTTCTTC
NA,TRBV6-6,TRBD1,TRBJ1-1,CASRTTRQGNTEAFF,TGTGCCAGCAGAACAACTAGACAGGGGAACACTGAAGCTTTCTTT
NA,TRBV5-1,TRBD2,TRBJ2-3,CASSPPSGGVVDTQYF,TGCGCCAGCAGCCCTCCTAGCGGGGGGGTAGTAGATACGCAGTATTTT
NA,TRBV24-1,TRBD1,TRBJ2-5,CATDLRDSRSQETQYF,TGTGCCACCGACCTCCGGGACAGCCGCTCCCAAGAGACCCAGTACTTC
NA,TRBV2,NA,TRBJ2-1,CASRDSSYNEQFF,TGTGCCAGCAGGGACAGCTCCTACAATGAGCAGTTCTTC
NA,TRBV2,NA,TRBJ1-6,CASSATASDSPLHF,TGTGCCAGCAGTGCGACAGCGAGCGATTCACCCCTCCACTTT
once,TRBV13,NA,TRBJ1-2,CASSQRDFFGTDLNYGYTF,TGTGCCAGCAGTCAAAGGGATTTTTTCGGGACTGACCTTAACTATGGCTACACCTTC
NA,TRBV11-2,TRBD1,TRBJ1-6,CASSNTGQGHSPLHF,TGTGCCAGCAGCAATACGGGACAGGGACATTCACCCCTCCACTTT
NA,TRBV5-6,NA,TRBJ1-4,CASSLDRWDEKLFF,TGTGCCAGCAGCTTGGACAGGTGGGATGAAAAACTGTTTTTT
NA,TRBV6-5,NA,TRBJ1-1,CASSSLRYTEAFF,TGTGCCAGCAGTTCTCTTAGATACACTGAAGCTTTCTTT